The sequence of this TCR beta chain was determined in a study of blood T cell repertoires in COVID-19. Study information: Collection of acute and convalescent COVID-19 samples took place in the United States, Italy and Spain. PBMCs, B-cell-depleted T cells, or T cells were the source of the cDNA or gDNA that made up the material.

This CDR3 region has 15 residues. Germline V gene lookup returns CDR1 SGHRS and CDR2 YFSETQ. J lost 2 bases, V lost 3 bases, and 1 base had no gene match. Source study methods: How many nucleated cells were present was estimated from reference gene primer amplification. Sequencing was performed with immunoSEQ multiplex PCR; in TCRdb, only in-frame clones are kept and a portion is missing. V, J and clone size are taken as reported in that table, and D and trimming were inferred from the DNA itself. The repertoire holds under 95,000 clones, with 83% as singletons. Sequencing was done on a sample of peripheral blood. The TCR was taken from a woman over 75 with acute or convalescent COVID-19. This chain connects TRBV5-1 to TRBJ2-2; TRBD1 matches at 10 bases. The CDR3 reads CASSWDRGNTGELFF. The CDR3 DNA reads TGCGCCAGCAGCTGGGACAGGGGAAACACCGGGGAGCTGTTTTTT. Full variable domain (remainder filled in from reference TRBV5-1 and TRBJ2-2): KAGVTQTPRYLIKTRGQQVTLSCSPISGHRSVSWYQQTPGQGLQFLFEYFSETQRNKGNFPGRFSGRQFSNSRSEMNVSTLELGDSALYLCASSWDRGNTGELFFGEGSRLTVL.